This record covers a single T cell receptor (beta chain). The sample is drawn from a study of T cell changes during pregnancy in multiple sclerosis. TCRdb keeps only in-frame clones here, not all; method: immunoSEQ multiplex PCR. Of about 89,000 clones in the sample, around 94% were seen once. The CDR3 sequence is 15 residues long. Germline V gene lookup returns CDR1 SGDLS and CDR2 YYNGEE. The V and J ends lost 2 bases and 1 base, in that order; junction bases with no gene match: 5. J is TRBJ1-1 and V is TRBV9; 7 nucleotides align to TRBD1. The source was peripheral blood, collected after pregnancy. The TCR was taken from a female donor in good health, enrolled as a control in a pregnancy study. CDR3 region: CASSVLQGGNTEAFF. The CDR3 nucleotides read TGTGCCAGCAGCGTGCTTCAGGGGGGGAACACTGAAGCTTTCTTT.